What follows describes a single T cell receptor beta chain. This specimen comes from a study of blood T cell repertoires in COVID-19. Study details: Some COVID-19 samples were acute and others convalescent; all came from the United States, Italy and Spain. PBMCs, B-cell-depleted T cells, or T cells were the source of the cDNA or gDNA that made up the material.

The CDR3 length is 19 residues. After removal of 4 bases from V and 1 base from J, the junction contained 18 bases not matched to a gene. Germline V lookup: CDR1 KGHSH, CDR2 LQKENI. Only in-frame clones appear in the TCRdb table, and some are missing; sequencing was by immunoSEQ multiplex PCR. The sample consists of approximately 220,000 clones, 65% to 85% of them appearing once. Specimen: peripheral blood. This clonotype was sampled from a man aged 35-49 years with acute or convalescent COVID-19. This chain connects TRBV18 to TRBJ1-1; the match to TRBD1 covers 7 bases. The CDR3 DNA reads as TGTGCCAGCTCACTCATATGGGTGAATGAGGGGGCCGGGAACACTGAAGCTTTCTTT. It encodes CASSLIWVNEGAGNTEAFF.